The sequence of this T cell receptor (beta chain) was determined in a study of blood T cell repertoires in COVID-19. The authors' processing: Nucleated cell counts were estimated from reference gene primer amplification. Profiling relied on immunoSEQ multiplex PCR, and the TCRdb table lists in-frame clones only, not all of them. The D gene and trimming were derived from the DNA, and the V and J assignments and clone size from that table. The sample shows roughly 180,000 clones, approximately 85% of them seen only once. One Seattle source followed patients from active infection through their disease course. The CDR3 length is 16 residues. V was cut by 2 bases and J by 4 bases, with 15 bases left in between. CDR1 and CDR2 from the germline V gene are KGHSH and LQKENI.

This receptor was identified in a man of 80 years or more with COVID-19, enrolled during active disease. Sequencing input: peripheral blood. V is TRBV18 and J is TRBJ1-5; D is possibly TRBD1 (5 bases). The CDR3 spells CASSPYERGINQPQHF. The DNA of the CDR3 is TGTGCCAGCTCACCATACGAAAGGGGTATTAATCAGCCCCAGCATTTT.